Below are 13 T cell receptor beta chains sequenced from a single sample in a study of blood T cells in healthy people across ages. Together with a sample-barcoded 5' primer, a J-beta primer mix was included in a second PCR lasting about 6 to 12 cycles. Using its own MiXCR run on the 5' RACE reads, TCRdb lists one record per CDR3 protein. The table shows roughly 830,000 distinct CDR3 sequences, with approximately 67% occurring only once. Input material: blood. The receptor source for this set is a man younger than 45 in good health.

Written as DNA, the CDR3 is TGTGCCAGCAGTCTAGAGGGACAGGGGGTGTTGTCTGAGCAGTTCTTC. As protein: CASSLEGQGVLSEQFF. The gene calls are TRBV6-2 or TRBV6-3 and TRBJ2-1; 11 nucleotides line up with TRBD1. The CDR3 is 16 amino acids. Trimming cost V 5 bases and J 9 bases; bases outside gene matches: 12. The germline gives CDR1 MNHEY, CDR2 SVGEGT.

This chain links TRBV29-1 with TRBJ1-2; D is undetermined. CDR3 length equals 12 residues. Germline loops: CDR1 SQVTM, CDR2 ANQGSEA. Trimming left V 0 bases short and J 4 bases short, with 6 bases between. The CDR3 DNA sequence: TGCAGCGTTGAAGACAGGATCTATGGCTACACCTTC. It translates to CSVEDRIYGYTF.

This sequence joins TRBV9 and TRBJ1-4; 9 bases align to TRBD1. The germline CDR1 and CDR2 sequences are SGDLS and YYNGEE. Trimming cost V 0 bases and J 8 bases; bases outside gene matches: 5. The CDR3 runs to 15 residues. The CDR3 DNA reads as TGTGCCAGCAGCGTAGCTAACAGGGGGCAAGAAAAACTGTTTTTT. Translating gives CASSVANRGQEKLFF. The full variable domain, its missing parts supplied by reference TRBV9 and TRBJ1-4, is DSGVTQTPKHLITATGQRVTLRCSPRSGDLSVYWYQQSLDQGLQFLIQYYNGEERAKGNILERFSAQQFPDLHSELNLSSLELGDSALYFCASSVANRGQEKLFFGSGTQLSVL.

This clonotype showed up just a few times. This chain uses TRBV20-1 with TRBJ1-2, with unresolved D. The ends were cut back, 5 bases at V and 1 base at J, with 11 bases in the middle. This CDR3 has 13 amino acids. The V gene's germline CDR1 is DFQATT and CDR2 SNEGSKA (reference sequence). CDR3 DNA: TGCAGTGCTCCTGGGGATTTTAACTATGGCTACACCTTC. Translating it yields CSAPGDFNYGYTF.

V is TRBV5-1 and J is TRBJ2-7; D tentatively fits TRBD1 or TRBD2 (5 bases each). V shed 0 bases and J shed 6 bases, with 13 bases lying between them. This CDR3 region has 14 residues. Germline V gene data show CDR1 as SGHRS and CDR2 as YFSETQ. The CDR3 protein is CASSLGQQGAEQYF. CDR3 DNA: TGCGCCAGCAGCTTGGGACAGCAGGGAGCCGAGCAGTACTTC.

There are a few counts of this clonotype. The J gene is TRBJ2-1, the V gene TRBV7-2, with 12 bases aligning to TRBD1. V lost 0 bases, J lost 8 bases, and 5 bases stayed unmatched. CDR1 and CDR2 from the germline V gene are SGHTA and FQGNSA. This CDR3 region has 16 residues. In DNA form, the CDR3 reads TGTGCCAGCAGCTTAGCTGGGACAGGGGGCATTTATGAGCAGTTCTTC. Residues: CASSLAGTGGIYEQFF.

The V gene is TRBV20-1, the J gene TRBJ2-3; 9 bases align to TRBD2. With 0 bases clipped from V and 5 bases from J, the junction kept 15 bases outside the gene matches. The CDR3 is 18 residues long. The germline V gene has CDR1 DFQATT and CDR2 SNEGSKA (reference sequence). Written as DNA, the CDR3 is TGCAGTGCTAGAGATCGAGGGGGCCAAGCGGGGGGCGTAGATACGCAGTATTTT. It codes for CSARDRGGQAGGVDTQYF.

CDR3 in DNA: TGTGCCAGCAGTTTTGACAGGGCTAGAAAACTGTTTTTT. Residues: CASSFDRARKLFF. V gene TRBV27 combines with J gene TRBJ1-4; TRBD1 agrees at 7 bases. CDR1 and CDR2 from the germline V gene are MNHEY and SMNVEV (reference sequence). With 3 bases clipped from V and 10 bases from J, the junction kept 5 bases outside the gene matches. The CDR3 has 13 amino acids.

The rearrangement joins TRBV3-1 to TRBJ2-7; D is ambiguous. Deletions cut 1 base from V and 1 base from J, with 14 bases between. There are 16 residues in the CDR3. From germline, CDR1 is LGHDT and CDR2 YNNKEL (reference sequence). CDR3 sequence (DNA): TGTGCCAGCAGCCAAGTGGGCGGCAGCCGTTCCTACGAGCAGTACTTC. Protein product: CASSQVGGSRSYEQYF.

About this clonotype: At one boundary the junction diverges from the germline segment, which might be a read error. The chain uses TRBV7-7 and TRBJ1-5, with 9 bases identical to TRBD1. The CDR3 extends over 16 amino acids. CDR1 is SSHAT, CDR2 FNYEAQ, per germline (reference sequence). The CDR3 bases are TGTGCTAGCAGCTTAGGAAACAGGGGGCGGGAACAGCCCCAGCATTTT. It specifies CASSLGNRGREQPQHF.

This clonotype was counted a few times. The CDR3 loop is CASSNPGQGYEQYF. CDR3 sequence (DNA): TGTGCCAGCAGTAACCCGGGACAGGGCTACGAGCAGTACTTC. The chain uses TRBV28 and TRBJ2-7, with 9 nucleotides matching TRBD1. J was trimmed by 3 bases and V by 5 bases; bases with no gene match: 5. Looked up from germline, CDR1 is MDHEN and CDR2 is SYDVKM. CDR3 length equals 14 residues.

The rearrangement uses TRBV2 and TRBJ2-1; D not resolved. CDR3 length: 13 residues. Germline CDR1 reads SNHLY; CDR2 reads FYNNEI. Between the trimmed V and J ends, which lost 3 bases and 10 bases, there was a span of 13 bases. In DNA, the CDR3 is TGTGCCAGCAGTGAGGCAGCTTTTTTGGAGCAGTTCTTC. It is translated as CASSEAAFLEQFF.

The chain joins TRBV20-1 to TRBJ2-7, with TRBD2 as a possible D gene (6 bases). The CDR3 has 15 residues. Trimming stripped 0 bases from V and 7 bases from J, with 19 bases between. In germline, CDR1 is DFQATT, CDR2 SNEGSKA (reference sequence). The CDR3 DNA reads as TGCAGTGCTAGAGAGGGGGACTCCTGGTCGACTGAGCAGTACTTC. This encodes CSAREGDSWSTEQYF.